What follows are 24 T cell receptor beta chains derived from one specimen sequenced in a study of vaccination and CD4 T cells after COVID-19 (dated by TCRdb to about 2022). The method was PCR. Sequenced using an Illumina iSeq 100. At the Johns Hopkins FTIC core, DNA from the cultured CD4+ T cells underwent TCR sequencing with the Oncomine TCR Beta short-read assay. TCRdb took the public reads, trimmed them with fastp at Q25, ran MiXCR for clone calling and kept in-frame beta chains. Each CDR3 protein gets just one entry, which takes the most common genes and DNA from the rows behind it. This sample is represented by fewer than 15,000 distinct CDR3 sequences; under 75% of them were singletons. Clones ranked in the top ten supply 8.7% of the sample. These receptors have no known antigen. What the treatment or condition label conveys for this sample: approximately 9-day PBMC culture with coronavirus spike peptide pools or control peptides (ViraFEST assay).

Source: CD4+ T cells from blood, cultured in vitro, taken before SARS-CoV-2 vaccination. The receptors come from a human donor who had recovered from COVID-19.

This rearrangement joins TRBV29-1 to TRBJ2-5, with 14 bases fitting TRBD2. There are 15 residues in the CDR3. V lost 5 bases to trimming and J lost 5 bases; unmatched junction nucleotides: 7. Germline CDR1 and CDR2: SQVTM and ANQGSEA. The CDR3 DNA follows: TGCAGCGTTCGACTAGCGGGGGGGCCAGGGGAGACCCAGTACTTC. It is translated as CSVRLAGGPGETQYF. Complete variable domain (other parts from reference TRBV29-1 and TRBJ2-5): SAVISQKPSRDICQRGTSLTIQCQVDSQVTMMFWYRQQPGQSLTLIATANQGSEATYESGFVIDKFPISRPNLTFSTLTVSNMSPEDSSIYLCSVRLAGGPGETQYFGPGTRLLVL.

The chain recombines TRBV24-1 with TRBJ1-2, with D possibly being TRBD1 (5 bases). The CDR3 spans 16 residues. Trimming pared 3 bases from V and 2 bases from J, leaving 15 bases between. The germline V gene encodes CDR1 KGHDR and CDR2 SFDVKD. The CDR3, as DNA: TGTGCCACCAGTGATGCCCAGGGAGGGAGAAACTATGGCTACACCTTC. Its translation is CATSDAQGGRNYGYTF.

CDR3 protein: CASSEADTQYF. The CDR3 nucleotides read TGTGCCAGCAGCGAGGCCGATACGCAGTATTTT. The chain couples TRBV7-9 to TRBJ2-3, with D hard to call. The germline V gene encodes CDR1 SEHNR and CDR2 FQNEAQ (reference sequence). CDR3 length equals 11 residues. V lost 5 bases and J lost 6, with 6 bases in between.

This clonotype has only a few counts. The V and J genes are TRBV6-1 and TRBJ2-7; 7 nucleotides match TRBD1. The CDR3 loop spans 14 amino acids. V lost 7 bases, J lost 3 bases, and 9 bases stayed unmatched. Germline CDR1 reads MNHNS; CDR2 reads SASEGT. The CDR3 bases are TGTGCCAGCAACTCGCCTCGGGACAGCTACGAGCAGTACTTC. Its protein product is CASNSPRDSYEQYF.

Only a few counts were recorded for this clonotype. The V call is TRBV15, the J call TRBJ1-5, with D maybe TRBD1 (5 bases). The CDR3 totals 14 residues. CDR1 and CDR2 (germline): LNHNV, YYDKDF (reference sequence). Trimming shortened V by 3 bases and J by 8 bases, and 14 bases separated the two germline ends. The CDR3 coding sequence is TGTGCCACCAGCAGTGTCCTACGGGGGGAGCCCCAGCATTTT. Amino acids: CATSSVLRGEPQHF.

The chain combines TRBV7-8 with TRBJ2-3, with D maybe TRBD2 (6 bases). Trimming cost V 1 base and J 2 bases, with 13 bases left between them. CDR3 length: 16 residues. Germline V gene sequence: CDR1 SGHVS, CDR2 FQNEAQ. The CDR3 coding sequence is TGTGCCAGCAGCTTAGGGCCTGGCGGGGTCACAGATACGCAGTATTTT. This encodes CASSLGPGGVTDTQYF.

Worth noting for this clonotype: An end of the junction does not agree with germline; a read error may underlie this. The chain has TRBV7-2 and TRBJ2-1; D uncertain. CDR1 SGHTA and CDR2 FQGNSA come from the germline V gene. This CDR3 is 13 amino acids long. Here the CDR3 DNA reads TGCGCCAGCAGCCGGTCTCTCAACAATGAGCAGTTCTTC. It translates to CASSRSLNNEQFF.

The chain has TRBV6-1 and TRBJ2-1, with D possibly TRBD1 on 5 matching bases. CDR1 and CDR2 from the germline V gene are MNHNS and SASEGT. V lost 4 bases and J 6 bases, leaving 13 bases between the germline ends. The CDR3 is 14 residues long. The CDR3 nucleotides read TGTGCCAGCAGTGGGACAACGAGGCGCAATGAGCAGTTCTTC. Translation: CASSGTTRRNEQFF.

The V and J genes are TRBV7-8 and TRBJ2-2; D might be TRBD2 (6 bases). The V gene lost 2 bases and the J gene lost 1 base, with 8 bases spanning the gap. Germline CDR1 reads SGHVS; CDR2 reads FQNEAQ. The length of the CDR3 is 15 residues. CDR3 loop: CASSLSGQNTGELFF. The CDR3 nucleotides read TGTGCCAGCAGCTTAAGCGGGCAGAACACCGGGGAGCTGTTTTTT.

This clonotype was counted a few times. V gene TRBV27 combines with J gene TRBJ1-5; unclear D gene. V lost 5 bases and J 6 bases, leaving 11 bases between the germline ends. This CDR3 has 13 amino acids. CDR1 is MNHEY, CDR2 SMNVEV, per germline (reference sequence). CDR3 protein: CASSPYNRQPQHF. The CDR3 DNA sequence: TGTGCCAGCAGTCCATACAATCGTCAGCCCCAGCATTTT.

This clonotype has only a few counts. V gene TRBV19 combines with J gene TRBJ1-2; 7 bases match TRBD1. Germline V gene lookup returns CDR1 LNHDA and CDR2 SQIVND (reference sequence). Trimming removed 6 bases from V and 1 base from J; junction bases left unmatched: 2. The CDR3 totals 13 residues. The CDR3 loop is CASSRDSNYGYTF. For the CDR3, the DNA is TGTGCCAGTAGCCGGGACAGTAACTATGGCTACACCTTC.

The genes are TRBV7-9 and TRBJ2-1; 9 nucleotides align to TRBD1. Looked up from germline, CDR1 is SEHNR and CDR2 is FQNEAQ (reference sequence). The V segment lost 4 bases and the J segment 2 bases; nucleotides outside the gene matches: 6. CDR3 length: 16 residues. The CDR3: CASSSGTGRPYNEQFF. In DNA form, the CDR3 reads TGTGCCAGCAGCTCGGGGACAGGGAGGCCCTACAATGAGCAGTTCTTC.

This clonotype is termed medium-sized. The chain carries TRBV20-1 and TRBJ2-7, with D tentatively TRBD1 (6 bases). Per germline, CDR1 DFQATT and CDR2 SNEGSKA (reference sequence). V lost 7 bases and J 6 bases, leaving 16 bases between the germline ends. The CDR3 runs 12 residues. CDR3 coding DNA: TGCAGTGGTAAACCAGGGGTGGGCGAGCAGTACTTC. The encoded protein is CSGKPGVGEQYF.

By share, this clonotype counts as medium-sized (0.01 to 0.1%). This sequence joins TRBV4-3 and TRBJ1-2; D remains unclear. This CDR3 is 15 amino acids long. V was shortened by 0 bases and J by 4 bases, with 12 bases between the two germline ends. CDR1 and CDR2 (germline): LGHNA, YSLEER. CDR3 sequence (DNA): TGCGCCAGCAGCCAAGATATCGGCAGGACCTATGGCTACACCTTC. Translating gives CASSQDIGRTYGYTF.

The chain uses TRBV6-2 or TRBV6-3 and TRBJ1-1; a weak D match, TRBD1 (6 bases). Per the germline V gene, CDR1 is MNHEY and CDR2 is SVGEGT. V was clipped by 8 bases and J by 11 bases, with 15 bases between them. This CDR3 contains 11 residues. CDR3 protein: CASSVTGKAFF. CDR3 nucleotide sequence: TGTGCCAGCTCGGTCACAGGGAAGGCTTTCTTT.

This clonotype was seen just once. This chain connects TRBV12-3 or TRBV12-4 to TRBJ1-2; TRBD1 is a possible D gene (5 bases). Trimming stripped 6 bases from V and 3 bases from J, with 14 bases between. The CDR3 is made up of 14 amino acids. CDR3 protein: CASSLAGEDYGYTF. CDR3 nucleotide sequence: TGTGCCAGCAGCTTGGCGGGGGAAGACTATGGCTACACCTTC.

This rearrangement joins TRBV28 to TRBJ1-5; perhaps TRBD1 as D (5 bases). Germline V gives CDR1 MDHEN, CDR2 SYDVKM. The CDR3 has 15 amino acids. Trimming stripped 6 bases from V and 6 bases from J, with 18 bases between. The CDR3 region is CASRVQMTVGQPQHF. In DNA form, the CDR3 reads TGTGCCAGCAGGGTACAAATGACAGTGGGTCAGCCCCAGCATTTT.

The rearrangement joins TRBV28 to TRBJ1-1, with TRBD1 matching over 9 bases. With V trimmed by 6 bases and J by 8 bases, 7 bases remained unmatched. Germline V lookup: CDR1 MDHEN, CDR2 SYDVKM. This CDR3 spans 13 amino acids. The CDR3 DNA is TGTGCCAGCAGCCCCGGGACAGGGAGAGAAGCTTTCTTT. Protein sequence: CASSPGTGREAFF.

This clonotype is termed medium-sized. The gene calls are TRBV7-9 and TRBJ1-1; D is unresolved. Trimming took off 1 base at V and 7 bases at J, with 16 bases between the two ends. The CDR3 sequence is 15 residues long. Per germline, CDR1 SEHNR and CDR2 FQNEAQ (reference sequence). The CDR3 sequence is CASSLGDPNGGEAFF. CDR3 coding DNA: TGTGCCAGCAGCTTAGGTGACCCCAACGGAGGTGAAGCTTTCTTT. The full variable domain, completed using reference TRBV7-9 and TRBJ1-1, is DTGVSQNPRHKITKRGQNVTFRCDPISEHNRLYWYRQTLGQGPEFLTYFQNEAQLEKSRLLSDRFSAERPKGSFSTLEIQRTEQGDSAMYLCASSLGDPNGGEAFFGQGTRLTVV.

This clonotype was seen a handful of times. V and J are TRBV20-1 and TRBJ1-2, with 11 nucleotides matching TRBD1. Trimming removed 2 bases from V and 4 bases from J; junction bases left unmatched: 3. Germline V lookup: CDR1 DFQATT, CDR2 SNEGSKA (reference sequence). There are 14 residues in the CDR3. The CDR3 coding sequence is TGCAGTGCTAGAAGGACAGGGGGCGGCTATGGCTACACCTTC. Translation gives CSARRTGGGYGYTF.

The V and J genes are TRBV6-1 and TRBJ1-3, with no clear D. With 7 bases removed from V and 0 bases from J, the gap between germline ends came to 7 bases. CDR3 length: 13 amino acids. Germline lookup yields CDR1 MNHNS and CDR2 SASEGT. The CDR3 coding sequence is TGTGCCAGCAAGCACAGCTCTGGAAACACCATATATTTT. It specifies CASKHSSGNTIYF.

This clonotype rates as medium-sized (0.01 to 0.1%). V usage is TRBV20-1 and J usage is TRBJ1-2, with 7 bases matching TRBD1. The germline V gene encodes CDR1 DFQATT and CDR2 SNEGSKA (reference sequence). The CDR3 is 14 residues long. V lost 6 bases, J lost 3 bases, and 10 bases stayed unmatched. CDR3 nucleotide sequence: TGCAGTGCCCAGAACAGGGGAAAGGACTATGGCTACACCTTC. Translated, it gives CSAQNRGKDYGYTF.

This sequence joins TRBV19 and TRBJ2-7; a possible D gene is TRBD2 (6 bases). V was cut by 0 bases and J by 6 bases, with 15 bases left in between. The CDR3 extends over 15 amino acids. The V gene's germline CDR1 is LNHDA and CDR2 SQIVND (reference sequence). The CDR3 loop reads CASSIDLRGSGEQYF. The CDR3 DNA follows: TGTGCCAGTAGTATAGATCTCAGAGGTAGCGGCGAGCAGTACTTC.

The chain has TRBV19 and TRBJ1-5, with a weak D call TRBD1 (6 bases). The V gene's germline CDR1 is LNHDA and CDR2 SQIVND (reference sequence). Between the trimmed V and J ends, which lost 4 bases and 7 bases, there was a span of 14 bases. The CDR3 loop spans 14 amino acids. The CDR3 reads CASSKQGSGQPQHF. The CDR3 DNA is TGTGCCAGTAGTAAACAGGGATCCGGCCAGCCCCAGCATTTT.